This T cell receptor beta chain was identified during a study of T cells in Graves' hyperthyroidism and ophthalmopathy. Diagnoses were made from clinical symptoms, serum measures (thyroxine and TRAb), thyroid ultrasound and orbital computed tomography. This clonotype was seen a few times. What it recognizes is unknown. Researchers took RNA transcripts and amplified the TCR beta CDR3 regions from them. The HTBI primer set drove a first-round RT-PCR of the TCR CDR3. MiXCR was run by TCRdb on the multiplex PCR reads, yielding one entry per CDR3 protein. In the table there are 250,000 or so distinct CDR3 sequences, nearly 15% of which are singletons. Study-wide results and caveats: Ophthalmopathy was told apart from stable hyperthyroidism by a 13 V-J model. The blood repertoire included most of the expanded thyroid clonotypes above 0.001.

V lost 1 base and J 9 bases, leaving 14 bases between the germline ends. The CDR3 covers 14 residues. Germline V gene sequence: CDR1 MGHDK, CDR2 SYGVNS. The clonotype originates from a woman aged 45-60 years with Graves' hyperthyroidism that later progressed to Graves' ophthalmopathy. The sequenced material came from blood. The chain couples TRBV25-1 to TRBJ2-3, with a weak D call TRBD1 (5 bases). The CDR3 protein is CASSESPGQDTQYF. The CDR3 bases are TGTGCCAGCAGTGAATCCCCTGGACAAGACACGCAGTATTTT.